This T cell receptor (beta chain) was sequenced in a study of T cell changes during pregnancy in multiple sclerosis. Clones were read by immunoSEQ multiplex PCR, and TCRdb kept only the in-frame ones, dropping some. The sample shows about 53,000 clones, 90% of them seen only once. CDR1 PRHDT and CDR2 FYEKMQ come from the germline V gene (reference sequence). The ends were cut back, 3 bases at V and 0 bases at J, with 7 bases in the middle. The CDR3 is 14 residues long. This clone was seen only once. The V call is TRBV13, the J call TRBJ2-3, with no clear D. The clonotype comes from a female donor in good health, enrolled as a control in a pregnancy study. The specimen was peripheral blood, collected after pregnancy. In DNA, the CDR3 is TGTGCCAGCAGCTTGGTAACTAGCACAGATACGCAGTATTTT. It codes for CASSLVTSTDTQYF.